In its sample, the clone carrying this T cell receptor beta chain was seen a few times. Previously reported methods and listed TCR primers produced the bulk TCR libraries. TCRdb re-called the PCR reads with MiXCR, one entry per CDR3 protein. The table has about 640,000 distinct CDR3 sequences, 15% to 20% seen once; the top ten hold under 0.95%. The data originate from a study of molecular identifiers for immune sequencing clone quantification. Sorting captured naive CD8 T cells as CD8+CD4-CCR7+CD45RA+. This TCR was sampled from a human donor in good health. Some libraries in this study had Jurkat cell RNA spiked in. The sample comprised naive CD8+ T cells from blood, with Jurkat cell RNA spiked in. Subset noted: FACS-sorted CD8+CD4-CCR7+CD45RA+ naive T cells.

CDR3 region: CASSPLPGPLYEQYF. CDR3 sequence (DNA): TGTGCCAGCAGTCCCCTCCCCGGACCCCTCTACGAGCAGTACTTC. This chain links TRBV12-3 or TRBV12-4 with TRBJ2-7; no reliable D call. Trimming stripped 5 bases from V and 3 bases from J, with 17 bases between. The CDR3 covers 15 residues.